The following is a TCR beta chain sequence with its context. Its antigen is not identified. J was trimmed by 3 bases and V by 0 bases; bases with no gene match: 8. Germline V gene data show CDR1 as SGDLS and CDR2 as YYNGEE. The length of the CDR3 is 17 residues. The repertoire was sequenced with immunoSEQ multiplex PCR; TCRdb's copy has only in-frame clones and lacks some. The sample lists 30,000 to 45,000 clones, roughly nine tenths seen once, with approximately 6.8% in the top ten. The source of the sample is a study of T cells in localized non-small cell lung cancer. Study-wide results and limits: For the top 100 tumor clones, a median roughly 53 also appeared in adjacent lung.

This TCR was recovered from a woman between 35 and 75 years old with stage I lung adenocarcinoma. The starting material was peripheral blood, obtained before any cancer treatment. The chain employs TRBV9 and TRBJ2-3, with 9 bases fitting TRBD1. The CDR3 protein is CASSVGPGQGLTDTQYF. In nucleotides, the CDR3 is TGTGCCAGCAGCGTAGGCCCCGGACAGGGGCTGACAGATACGCAGTATTTT.